The T cell receptor (beta chain) described here comes from a study of PD-1 blockade in mismatch repair-deficient tumors. CDR1 LNHDA and CDR2 SQIVND come from the germline V gene (reference sequence). The CDR3 consists of 14 residues. V was clipped by 4 bases and J by 4 bases; unmatched bases: 4. This clone was picked up one time. What it recognizes is unknown. Some clones are missing from TCRdb's copy, which holds only in-frame ones; the method was immunoSEQ multiplex PCR. The sample has under 9,500 clones; over 80% are singletons. Regarding time point: approximately 11-day in vitro stimulation with candidate neoantigen peptide 7. PCR or immunohistochemistry showed mismatch repair deficiency in every enrolled patient. The TCR-sequenced patients were a few responders to pembrolizumab. Baseline for clone expansion was a parallel culture with no peptide. General study findings and limits: After pembrolizumab, tumor-resident clones rose rapidly, then generally contracted before radiologic responses.

The chain joins TRBV19 to TRBJ2-5; TRBD2 matches 9 bases. The sample in question was cells cultured in vitro, obtained from a patient treated with pembrolizumab. This receptor was identified in an adult with mismatch repair-deficient cancer. This CDR3 reads CASSTVAGVETQYF. The CDR3 bases are TGTGCCAGTAGTACAGTAGCGGGAGTAGAGACCCAGTACTTC. The variable domain in full, with the rest retrieved from reference TRBV19 and TRBJ2-5, is DGGITQSPKYLFRKEGQNVTLSCEQNLNHDAMYWYRQDPGQGLRLIYYSQIVNDFQKGDIAEGYSVSREKKESFPLTVTSAQKNPTAFYLCASSTVAGVETQYFGPGTRLLVL.